Following are 9 T cell receptor beta chains from one sample sequenced in a study of blood T cells in healthy people across ages. With a J-beta primer mix and a sample-barcoded 5' primer, a second PCR ran about 7 to 12 cycles. A single record per CDR3 protein comes from TCRdb applying MiXCR to the 5' RACE reads. The table records roughly 680,000 distinct CDR3 sequences, 52% of them present only once. Sequencing input: blood. The receptor source for this set is a woman of 80 years or more in good health.

In the case of this clonotype: One junction end does not reproduce the germline sequence, and a read error may be involved. This rearrangement joins TRBV10-3 to TRBJ1-3; D is undetermined. The CDR3 consists of 14 residues. Germline V lookup: CDR1 ENHRY, CDR2 SYGVKD. CDR3 coding DNA: TGTGCCATCAGTGAGTCAGTTTCTGGAAACACCAGATATTTT. It specifies CAISESVSGNTRYF.

This clonotype was counted many times. The chain carries TRBV21-1 and TRBJ2-5; the D call of TRBD2 is as the table states it, not checked on the DNA. TRBV21-1 corresponds to a pseudogene. The CDR3 totals 17 residues. The CDR3, as DNA: TGTGCCAGCAGCAAAGGGGCTGGACTAAAACGGCAAGAGACCCAGTACTTC. Amino acids: CASSKGAGLKRQETQYF.

As regards this clonotype: A much larger clone lies a single base off, so this may be a read error. A read error is likely, as this CDR3 ends without the conserved phenylalanine or tryptophan. The chain joins TRBV20-1 to TRBJ2-7; tentatively, D is TRBD1 (6 bases). This CDR3 has 12 residues. Germline V gives CDR1 DFQATT, CDR2 SNEGSKA (reference sequence). V shed 5 bases and J shed 2 bases, with 10 bases lying between them. The CDR3 bases are TGCAGTGCTCCGACAGGCCCCTACGAGCAGTACTTG. Its translation is CSAPTGPYEQYL.

This clonotype was observed a handful of times. This sequence joins TRBV10-3 and TRBJ1-2, with 7 bases aligning to TRBD1. Germline assignment: CDR1 ENHRY and CDR2 SYGVKD. The V segment lost 10 bases and the J segment 0 bases; nucleotides outside the gene matches: 8. The CDR3 runs to 14 residues. Here the CDR3 reads CATHGQGANYGYTF. The CDR3 DNA is TGTGCCACCCACGGGCAGGGGGCTAACTATGGCTACACCTTC.

The chain couples TRBV11-1 to TRBJ2-1; TRBD2 is a possible D gene (6 bases). The DNA end favors TRBJ2-7, so the J call may be wrong. Germline-derived CDR1 and CDR2 are SGHAT and FQDESV (reference sequence). There are 16 residues in the CDR3. CDR3 bases: TGTGCCAGCAGCAACTATGGAGCGGGCCCCTACAATGAGCAGTACTTC. Translated, it gives CASSNYGAGPYNEQYF.

A remark on this clonotype: This may arise from a read error, as a much more abundant clone is one base away. The rearrangement uses TRBV25-1 and TRBJ2-1; D gene unclear. Germline V gives CDR1 MGHDK, CDR2 SYGVNS. The CDR3 length is 13 residues. The CDR3 loop reads CASSEYGLNERFF. The CDR3 nucleotides read TGTGCCAGCAGTGAATATGGGCTGAATGAGCGGTTCTTC.

This clonotype appeared many times. This sequence joins TRBV10-3 and TRBJ1-2, with TRBD1 matching 8 bases. The CDR3 contains 13 residues. Germline V gives CDR1 ENHRY, CDR2 SYGVKD. Trimming at V came to 6 bases and at J to 2 bases, leaving 2 bases not matched to a gene. CDR3 loop: CAISRDRNYGYTF. The CDR3, as DNA: TGTGCCATCAGCCGGGACAGGAACTATGGCTACACCTTC.

This clonotype showed up many times. This rearrangement joins TRBV27 to TRBJ2-3; D uncertain. The V gene lost 6 bases and the J gene lost 2 bases, with 6 bases spanning the gap. This CDR3 is 12 amino acids long. Per germline, CDR1 MNHEY and CDR2 SMNVEV (reference sequence). The CDR3 bases are TGTGCCAGCAGCCCAAACACAGATACGCAGTATTTT. This gives the protein CASSPNTDTQYF.

The chain combines TRBV28 with TRBJ1-2; D is undetermined. The CDR3 runs 12 residues. The germline V gene has CDR1 MDHEN and CDR2 SYDVKM. The V and J ends lost 3 bases and 8 bases respectively, with 10 bases between them. The CDR3 DNA follows: TGTGCCAGCAGTTTCGACTTATCAGGCTACACCTTC. Translating it yields CASSFDLSGYTF.